This is a list of T cell receptor beta chains from one sample in a study of tumor-infiltrating lymphocytes in primary liver carcinoma. TCRdb re-derived calls from the multiplex PCR reads in MiXCR, one entry per CDR3 protein. The table shows 90,000 to 110,000 distinct CDR3 sequences, with around 83% occurring only once. Sequences were obtained from liver tumor tissue from sampling region 3. The origin of the receptors is a man aged 40-50 years with primary liver carcinoma and hepatitis B virus infection. CDR3s include the opening cysteine and the closing phenylalanine or tryptophan. For some rows the clone size is stated as once, few or many, or as a class when expanded; others skip it.

V gene: TRBV5-1
clone size: NA
CDR3 length: 17
CDR3 protein: CASSRTSERVAYNKQFF

V gene: TRBV4-1
clone size: NA
CDR3 length: 12
CDR3 protein: CASNRREEKLFF

V gene: TRBV6-1
clone size: few
CDR3 length: 12
CDR3 protein: CACSEHTDTQYF

V gene: TRBV5-6
clone size: NA
CDR3 length: 16
CDR3 protein: CVSSSRHRIVNYGYTF

V gene: TRBV4-3
clone size: NA
CDR3 length: 14
CDR3 protein: CSSSQSRTGAGYTF

V gene: TRBV6-2/TRBV6-3
clone size: NA
CDR3 length: 17
CDR3 protein: CASTVTSGRHSSDTQYF

V gene: TRBV29-1
clone size: NA
CDR3 length: 12
CDR3 protein: CSVLEIQETKYF

V gene: TRBV5-4
clone size: NA
CDR3 length: 15
CDR3 protein: CAISSASAITGELFF

V gene: TRBV4-3
clone size: NA
CDR3 length: 14
CDR3 protein: CASSQDSSLGGYTF

V gene: TRBV12-3/TRBV12-4
clone size: NA
CDR3 length: 14
CDR3 protein: CTSSLEGASQPQYF

V gene: TRBV29-1
clone size: NA
CDR3 length: 15
CDR3 protein: CSVGSGRGMNTEAFF

V gene: TRBV7-8
clone size: few
CDR3 length: 16
CDR3 protein: CVSSYGLVDDTDTQYF

V gene: TRBV28
clone size: NA
CDR3 length: 17
CDR3 protein: CASRPPAEQGAYNDQFF

V gene: TRBV11-1
clone size: once
CDR3 length: 15
CDR3 protein: CVSILEGGGKENQHF

V gene: TRBV4-2
clone size: NA
CDR3 length: 16
CDR3 protein: CTSSQDPSEKTGELFF

V gene: TRBV5-1
clone size: NA
CDR3 length: 16
CDR3 protein: CTNSSSLAGGGNEQFF

V gene: TRBV4-1
clone size: few
CDR3 length: 15
CDR3 protein: CASSLSTGLNYGYTF

V gene: TRBV29-1
clone size: NA
CDR3 length: 12
CDR3 protein: CSTIGQGAEAFF

V gene: TRBV10-3
clone size: NA
CDR3 length: 13
CDR3 protein: CATGLAGAYMQYF

V gene: TRBV5-4
clone size: NA
CDR3 length: 17
CDR3 protein: CTSSLATSGMLYNEQFF

V gene: TRBV5-1
clone size: NA
CDR3 length: 16
CDR3 protein: CANSLETRGLNYGYTF

V gene: TRBV11-3
clone size: NA
CDR3 length: 15
CDR3 protein: CASSLDLRVAQPQRF

V gene: TRBV12-5
clone size: NA
CDR3 length: 12
CDR3 protein: CTSGLQEGEQFF

V gene: TRBV5-6
clone size: few
CDR3 length: 13
CDR3 protein: CASSLGPEQPQHF

V gene: TRBV6-1
clone size: NA
CDR3 length: 16
CDR3 protein: CASSEQGMAGTNVMTF

V gene: TRBV11-1
clone size: NA
CDR3 length: 15
CDR3 protein: CACTLTELAGETQYF

V gene: TRBV29-1
clone size: NA
CDR3 length: 15
CDR3 protein: CSASVAGGWTGDLFF

V gene: TRBV6-5
clone size: NA
CDR3 length: 16
CDR3 protein: CASRLWGCSGANVLTF

V gene: TRBV6-6
clone size: NA
CDR3 length: 13
CDR3 protein: CASSTEGVTEAFF

V gene: TRBV12-3/TRBV12-4
clone size: NA
CDR3 length: 15
CDR3 protein: CTSSLWGALGENLFF

V gene: TRBV7-3
clone size: many
CDR3 length: 20
CDR3 protein: CASSLRAQAFVQRAYNEQFF

V gene: TRBV29-1
clone size: NA
CDR3 length: 14
CDR3 protein: CSLGMTEGVDEQFF

V gene: TRBV29-1
clone size: NA
CDR3 length: 12
CDR3 protein: CSAGQRNYGRTF

V gene: TRBV6-2/TRBV6-3
clone size: NA
CDR3 length: 13
CDR3 protein: CTSSYEVPYVQYF

V gene: TRBV4-2
clone size: NA
CDR3 length: 14
CDR3 protein: CASSQGPGGDGYIF

V gene: TRBV5-1
clone size: NA
CDR3 length: 16
CDR3 protein: CANSDPSRGDTGELFF

V gene: TRBV6-5
clone size: NA
CDR3 length: 18
CDR3 protein: CASRYNSSGSTGAKVLTF

V gene: TRBV29-1
clone size: NA
CDR3 length: 11
CDR3 protein: CIIGSGNTIYF

V gene: TRBV30
clone size: many
CDR3 length: 13
CDR3 protein: CAWSVGLADTQYF

V gene: TRBV11-2
clone size: NA
CDR3 length: 18
CDR3 protein: CASSPSSIQGTRWETQNF

V gene: TRBV29-1
clone size: NA
CDR3 length: 12
CDR3 protein: CSVQTGSNEQFF

V gene: TRBV10-3
clone size: NA
CDR3 length: 15
CDR3 protein: CAISKQHGNTGELFF

V gene: TRBV13
clone size: NA
CDR3 length: 16
CDR3 protein: CASNLGDLGRGNEQFF